The subject of this entry is one T cell receptor (beta chain). Its matching antigen is unknown. The CDR3 runs to 16 residues. CDR1 and CDR2 (germline): MGHRA, YSYEKL. The junction had 6 bases not matched to a gene; V was cut back by 1 base and J by 6 bases. This sample is drawn from a study of cytomegalovirus exposure and HLA in healthy donors. The study, taken as a whole, reports: Rare sequences made up most TCRs, while some public TCRs were found in many donors. Analyses of presence/absence relied on an assumption of roughly uniform sequencing depth across donors. As was reported, the HLA-A and HLA-B alleles of most subjects were accurately predicted from TCR beta sequences. Of the V segments, some could not be distinguished, including TRBV6-2 and TRBV6-3, and were excluded.

This PCR relied on a set of 60 Vbeta primers and 13 Jbeta primers. The repertoire was sequenced with immunoSEQ multiplex PCR; TCRdb's copy has only in-frame clones and lacks some. The sample has 150,000 to 200,000 clones; around 85% are singletons. Sequenced sample: PBMCs. This receptor was taken from a man aged 18 to 29 in good health and CMV-seronegative. The V and J genes are TRBV4-1 and TRBJ2-1, with 10 nucleotides matching TRBD1. This CDR3 reads CASSQVLGQGGNEQFF. As DNA, the CDR3 is TGCGCCAGCAGCCAAGTCCTTGGACAGGGGGGCAATGAGCAGTTCTTC.